This TCR beta chain was recovered during a study of T cell repertoires in cytomegalovirus infection. Study summary: A matching HLA type, together with CMV infection, was signaled by public TCR beta signatures.

A note on this clonotype: Its matching antigen is unknown.

Trimming pared 8 bases from V and 0 bases from J, leaving 17 bases between. The CDR3 loop spans 15 amino acids. Whole-study findings and limits: The cumulative frequency of public TCR beta families identified carriers of CMV plus the relevant HLA. In two of eight donors, the top clonotype was HLA-C-restricted CMV-specific.

TCRdb called the reads again in MiXCR, with one record for every CDR3 protein. The data contain approximately 700,000 distinct CDR3 sequences, under 40% of them singletons. This sequence joins TRBV5-3 and TRBJ1-2; no definite D call. TRBV5-3 is an ORF for which the function is uncertain. Source material: PBMCs. The TCR sequence derives from a human donor in good health (CMV status not recorded). Some clones in this sample may be carry-over from other donors' samples. Here the CDR3 reads CASTPGRLANYGYTF. CDR3 DNA sequence: TGTGCCAGCACCCCTGGCCGATTAGCTAACTATGGCTACACCTTC.